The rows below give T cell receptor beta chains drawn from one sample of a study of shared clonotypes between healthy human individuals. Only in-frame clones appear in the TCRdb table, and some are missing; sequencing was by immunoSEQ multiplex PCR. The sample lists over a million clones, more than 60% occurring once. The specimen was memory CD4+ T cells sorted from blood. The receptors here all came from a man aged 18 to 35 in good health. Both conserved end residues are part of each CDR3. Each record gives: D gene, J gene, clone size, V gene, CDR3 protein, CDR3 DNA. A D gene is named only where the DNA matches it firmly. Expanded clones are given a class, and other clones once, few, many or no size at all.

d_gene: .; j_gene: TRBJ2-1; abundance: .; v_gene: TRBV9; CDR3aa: CASSTGQGTYNEQFF; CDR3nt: TGTGCCAGCAGCACGGGGCAGGGTACCTACAATGAGCAGTTCTTC
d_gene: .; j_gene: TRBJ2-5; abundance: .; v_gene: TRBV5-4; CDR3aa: CASSLALQETQYF; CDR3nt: TGTGCCAGCAGCTTGGCCCTCCAAGAGACCCAGTACTTC
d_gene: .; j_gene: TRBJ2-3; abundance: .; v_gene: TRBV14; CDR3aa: CASSQLTSRGDTQYF; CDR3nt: TGTGCCAGCAGCCAACTGACTAGTCGCGGGGATACGCAGTATTTT
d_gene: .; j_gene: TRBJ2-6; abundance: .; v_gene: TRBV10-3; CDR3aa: CAISEGRRSGANVLTF; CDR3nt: TGTGCCATCAGTGAGGGGAGGCGTTCCGGGGCCAACGTCCTGACTTTC
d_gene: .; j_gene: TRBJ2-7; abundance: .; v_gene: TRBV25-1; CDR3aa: CASRNSGSSYEQYF; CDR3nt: TGTGCCAGCAGAAATTCCGGTAGCTCCTACGAGCAGTACTTC
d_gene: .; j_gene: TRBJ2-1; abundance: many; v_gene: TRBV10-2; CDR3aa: CASSGQGGGYNEQFF; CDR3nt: TGCGCCAGCAGTGGGCAGGGGGGCGGCTACAATGAGCAGTTCTTC
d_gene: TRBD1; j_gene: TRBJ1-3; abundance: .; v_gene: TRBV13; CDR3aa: CASSLSPTGTGVTGNTIYF; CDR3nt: TGTGCCAGCAGCTTGAGCCCCACTGGGACAGGTGTTACGGGAAACACCATATATTTT
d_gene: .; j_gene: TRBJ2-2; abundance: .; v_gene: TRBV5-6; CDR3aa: CASSFRGAGTGELFF; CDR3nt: TGTGCCAGCAGCTTCCGGGGGGCCGGCACCGGGGAGCTGTTTTTT
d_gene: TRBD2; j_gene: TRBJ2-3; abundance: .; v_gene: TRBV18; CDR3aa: CASSPGLAGGTTDTQYF; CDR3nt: TGTGCCAGCTCACCAGGACTAGCGGGAGGGACGACAGATACGCAGTATTTT
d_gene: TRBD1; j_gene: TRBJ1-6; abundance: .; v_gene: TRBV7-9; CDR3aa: CASSSLGTGNNSPLHF; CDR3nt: TGTGCCAGCAGCTCCCTCGGGACAGGCAACAATTCACCCCTCCACTTT
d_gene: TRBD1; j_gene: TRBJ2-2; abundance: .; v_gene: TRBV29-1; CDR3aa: CSVLDRGLDTGELFF; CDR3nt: TGCAGCGTGCTTGACAGGGGGCTTGACACCGGGGAGCTGTTTTTT
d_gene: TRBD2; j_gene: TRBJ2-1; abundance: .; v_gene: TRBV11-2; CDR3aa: CASSSGLAGVEQFF; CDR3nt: TGTGCCAGCAGCTCCGGACTAGCGGGAGTTGAGCAGTTCTTC
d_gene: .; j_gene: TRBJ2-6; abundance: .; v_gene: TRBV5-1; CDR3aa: CASSFLQAGSSGANVLTF; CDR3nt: TGCGCCAGCAGCTTCTTACAGGCAGGCAGCTCTGGGGCCAACGTCCTGACTTTC
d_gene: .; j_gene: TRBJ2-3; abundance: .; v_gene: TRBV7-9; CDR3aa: CASNEASSADTQYF; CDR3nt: TGTGCCAGCAACGAAGCGTCTTCCGCAGATACGCAGTATTTT
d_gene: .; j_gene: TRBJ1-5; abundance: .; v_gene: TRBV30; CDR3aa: CAWTSTRESQPQHF; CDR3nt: TGTGCCTGGACCAGTACCAGAGAGTCTCAGCCCCAGCATTTT
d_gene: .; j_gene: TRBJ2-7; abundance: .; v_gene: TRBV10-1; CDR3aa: CASSEPAEYISYEQYF; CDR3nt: TGCGCCAGCAGTGAGCCCGCGGAGTATATCTCCTACGAGCAGTACTTC
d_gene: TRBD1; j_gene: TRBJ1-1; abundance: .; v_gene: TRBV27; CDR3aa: CASRSGQAGRTEAFF; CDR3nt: TGTGCCAGCAGAAGCGGACAGGCTGGACGGACTGAAGCTTTCTTT
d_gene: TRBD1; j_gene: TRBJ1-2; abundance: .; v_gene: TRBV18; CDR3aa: CASSPQPTGEGGYTF; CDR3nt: TGTGCCAGCTCACCCCAGCCCACAGGGGAAGGTGGCTACACCTTC
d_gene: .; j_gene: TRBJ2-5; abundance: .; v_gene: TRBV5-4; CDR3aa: CASSLGGLSSQETQYF; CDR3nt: TGTGCCAGCAGCTTAGGGGGGCTGAGCAGCCAAGAGACCCAGTACTTC
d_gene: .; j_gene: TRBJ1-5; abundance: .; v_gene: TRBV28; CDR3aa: CASSLGGVNQPQHF; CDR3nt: TGTGCCAGCAGTTTAGGAGGGGTTAATCAGCCCCAGCATTTT
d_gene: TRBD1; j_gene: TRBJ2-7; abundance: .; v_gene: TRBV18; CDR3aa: CASSPRQGEEQYF; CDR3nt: TGTGCCAGCTCACCCAGACAGGGAGAGGAGCAGTACTTC
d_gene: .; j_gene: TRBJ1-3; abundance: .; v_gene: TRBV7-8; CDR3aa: CASSLEGYSGNTIYF; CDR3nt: TGTGCCAGCAGCTTAGAAGGGTACTCTGGAAACACCATATATTTT
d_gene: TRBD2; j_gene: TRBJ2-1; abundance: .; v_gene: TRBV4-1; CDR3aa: CASSHSGGSSYNEQFF; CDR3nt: TGCGCCAGCAGCCACTCGGGGGGGAGCTCCTACAATGAGCAGTTCTTC
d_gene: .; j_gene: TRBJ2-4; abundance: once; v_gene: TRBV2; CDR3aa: CASSEARTSKNIQYF; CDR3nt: TGTGCCAGCAGTGAAGCGAGGACGAGCAAAAACATTCAGTACTTC
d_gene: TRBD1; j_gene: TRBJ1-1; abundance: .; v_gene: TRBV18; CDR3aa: CASSPLLTGGPNTEAFF; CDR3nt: TGTGCCAGCTCACCACTTTTAACAGGGGGCCCGAACACTGAAGCTTTCTTT
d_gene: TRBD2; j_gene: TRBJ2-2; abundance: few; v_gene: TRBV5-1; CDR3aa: CASSPGLAGTGELFF; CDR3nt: TGCGCCAGCAGCCCGGGACTAGCGGGGACCGGGGAGCTGTTTTTT
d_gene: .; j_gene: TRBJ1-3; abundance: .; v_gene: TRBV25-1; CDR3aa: CASSETGRQNTIYF; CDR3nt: TGTGCCAGCAGTGAAACCGGGCGGCAAAACACCATATATTTT
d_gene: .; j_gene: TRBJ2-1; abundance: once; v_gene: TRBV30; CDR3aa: CAWSVQRGGEQFF; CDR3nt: TGTGCCTGGAGTGTACAAAGGGGCGGTGAGCAGTTCTTC
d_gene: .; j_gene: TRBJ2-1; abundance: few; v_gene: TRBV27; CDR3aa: CASSLGGAYNEQFF; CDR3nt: TGTGCCAGCAGTTTGGGGGGCGCTTACAATGAGCAGTTCTTC
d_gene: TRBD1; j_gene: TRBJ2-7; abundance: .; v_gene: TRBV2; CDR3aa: CASKSQGVSYEQYF; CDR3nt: TGTGCCAGCAAGAGCCAGGGGGTCTCCTACGAGCAGTACTTC
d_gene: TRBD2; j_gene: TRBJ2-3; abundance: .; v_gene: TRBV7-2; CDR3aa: CASSLGGSADTQYF; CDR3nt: TGTGCCAGCAGTCTGGGCGGGAGCGCAGATACGCAGTATTTT
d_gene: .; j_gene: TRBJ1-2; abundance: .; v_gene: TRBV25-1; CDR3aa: CASSERGDDGYTF; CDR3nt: TGTGCCAGCAGTGAGAGGGGTGATGATGGCTACACCTTC
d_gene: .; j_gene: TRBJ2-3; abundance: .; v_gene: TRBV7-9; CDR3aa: CASSPTIADTQYF; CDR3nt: TGTGCCAGCAGCCCAACGATAGCGGATACGCAGTATTTT
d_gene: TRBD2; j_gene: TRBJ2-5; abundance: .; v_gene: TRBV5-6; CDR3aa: CASSLLNGRARKTQYF; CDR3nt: TGTGCCAGCAGCTTGTTAAACGGGAGGGCTCGAAAGACCCAGTACTTC
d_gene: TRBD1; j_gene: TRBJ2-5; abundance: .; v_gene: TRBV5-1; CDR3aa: CASSLGTGIWGTQYF; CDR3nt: TGCGCCAGCAGCTTGGGGACAGGGATCTGGGGGACCCAGTACTTC
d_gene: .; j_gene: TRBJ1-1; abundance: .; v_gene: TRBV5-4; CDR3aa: CASSPKEGGNTEAFF; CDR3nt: TGTGCCAGCAGCCCCAAGGAGGGGGGGAACACTGAAGCTTTCTTT
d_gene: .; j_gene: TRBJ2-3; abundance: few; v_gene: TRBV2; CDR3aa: CASSGGAGRTDTQYF; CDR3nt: TGTGCCAGCAGTGGCGGGGCAGGGCGCACAGATACGCAGTATTTT
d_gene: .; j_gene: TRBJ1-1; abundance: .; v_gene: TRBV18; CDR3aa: CASSFSSKGTEAFF; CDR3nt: TGTGCCAGCTCATTCAGTTCTAAAGGGACTGAAGCTTTCTTT
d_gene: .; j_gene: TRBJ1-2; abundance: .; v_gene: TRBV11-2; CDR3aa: CASSTRRHLTF; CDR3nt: TGTGCCAGCAGCACAAGACGACACCTAACCTTC
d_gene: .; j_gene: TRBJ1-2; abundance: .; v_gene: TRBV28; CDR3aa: CASSLKNHGYTF; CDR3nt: TGTGCCAGCAGTTTAAAGAACCATGGCTACACCTTC
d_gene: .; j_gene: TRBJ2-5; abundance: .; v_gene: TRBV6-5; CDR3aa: CASSYSWARETQYF; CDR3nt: TGTGCCAGCAGTTACAGTTGGGCTAGGGAGACCCAGTACTTC
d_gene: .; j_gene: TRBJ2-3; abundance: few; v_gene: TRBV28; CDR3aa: CASSLLSGTDTQYF; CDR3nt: TGTGCCAGCAGTTTATTATCCGGGACAGATACGCAGTATTTT
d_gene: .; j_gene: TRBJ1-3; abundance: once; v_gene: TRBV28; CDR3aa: CASSTTHSGNTIYF; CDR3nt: TGTGCCAGCAGTACGACACACTCTGGAAACACCATATATTTT
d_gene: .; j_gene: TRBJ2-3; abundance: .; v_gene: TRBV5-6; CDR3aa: CASSFGDYLHPDTQYF; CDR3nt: TGTGCCAGCAGCTTCGGCGACTACCTCCATCCAGATACGCAGTATTTT
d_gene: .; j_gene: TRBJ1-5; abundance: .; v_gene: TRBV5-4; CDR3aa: CASSLHYEQPQHF; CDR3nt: TGTGCCAGCAGCTTGCATTACGAACAGCCCCAGCATTTT
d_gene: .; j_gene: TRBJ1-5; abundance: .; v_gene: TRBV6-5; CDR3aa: CASSYPGQPQHF; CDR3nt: TGTGCCAGCAGTTACCCCGGGCAGCCCCAGCATTTT
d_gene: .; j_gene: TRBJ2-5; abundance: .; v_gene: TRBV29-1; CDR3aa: CSVKRGSGETQYF; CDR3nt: TGCAGCGTTAAAAGAGGGTCGGGAGAGACCCAGTACTTC
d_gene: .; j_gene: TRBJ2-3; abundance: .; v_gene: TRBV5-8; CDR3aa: CASSLALIGAGTQYF; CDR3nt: TGTGCCAGCAGCTTGGCCTTGATTGGGGCTGGAACGCAGTATTTT
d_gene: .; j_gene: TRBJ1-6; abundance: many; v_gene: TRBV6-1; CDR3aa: CASSGGFNRVNSPLHF; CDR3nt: TGTGCCAGCAGTGGGGGGTTTAACAGGGTGAATTCACCCCTCCACTTT
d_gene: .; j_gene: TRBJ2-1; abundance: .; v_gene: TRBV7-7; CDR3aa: CASSLNSGTEQFF; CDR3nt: TGTGCTAGCAGCTTAAACTCCGGAACTGAGCAGTTCTTC
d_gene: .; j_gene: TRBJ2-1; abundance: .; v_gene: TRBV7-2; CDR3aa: CASSSGLNEQFF; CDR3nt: TGTGCCAGCAGCTCGGGCCTTAATGAGCAGTTCTTC
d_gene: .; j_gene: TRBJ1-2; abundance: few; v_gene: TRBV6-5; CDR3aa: CASSYSLGFYGYTF; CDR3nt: TGTGCCAGCAGTTACTCGCTGGGATTCTATGGCTACACCTTC
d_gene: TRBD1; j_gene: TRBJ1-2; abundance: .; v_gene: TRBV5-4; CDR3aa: CASRQDRGTNYGYTF; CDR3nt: TGTGCCAGCAGACAGGACAGGGGGACTAACTATGGCTACACCTTC
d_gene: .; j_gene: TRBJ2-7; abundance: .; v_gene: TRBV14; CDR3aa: CASSQVGFSYEQYF; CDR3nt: TGTGCCAGCAGCCAAGTGGGGTTCTCCTACGAGCAGTACTTC